This T cell receptor beta chain was sequenced during a study of read filtering for tumor transcriptome and immune sequencing. The wider study: The cohort had some 16 men and around 15 women aged about 47 to 80, mean roughly 70 years.

This clonotype has ten or more counts. Molecular barcoded adaptors covering alpha/delta and beta/gamma chains were used on around 400 ng RNA. One entry per CDR3 protein, called by TCRdb with MiXCR from the reads. Among over 55,000 distinct CDR3 sequences listed, around 13% were seen once. The CDR3 is 14 residues long. V was clipped by 3 bases and J by 4 bases; unmatched bases: 3. The clonotype was recovered from a donor aged 40 or over with multiple myeloma. The chain carries TRBV12-3 or TRBV12-4 and TRBJ2-1; TRBD1 agrees at 7 bases. The sequencing input was a population of CD138-negative cells sorted from bone marrow. This chain's CDR3 is CASSFPGQYNEQFF. In DNA, the CDR3 is TGTGCCAGCAGTTTCCCGGGACAGTACAATGAGCAGTTCTTC.